Listed below are T cell receptor beta chains from one sample, sequenced in a study of T cells after yellow fever vaccination. TCRdb recomputed calls from the 5' RACE reads with MiXCR, one row per CDR3 protein. The sample includes 620,000 or so distinct CDR3 sequences, about a sixth of them seen just once. The sequencing used PBMCs, collected less than 6 days after the first yellow fever vaccination. The receptors stem from a man aged 18 to 35 who received the YFV17D yellow fever vaccine. CDR3s include the opening cysteine and the closing phenylalanine or tryptophan. The order of the fields is clone size, V gene, D gene, J gene, CDR3 protein, CDR3 DNA. D genes are given only for firm matches. Some rows have no size entry. The others give once, few or many, or a class for an expanded clone.

NA	TRBV6-1	NA	TRBJ1-5	CASIFEGGTGQPQHF	TGTGCCAGCATCTTCGAAGGAGGCACCGGTCAGCCCCAGCATTTT
NA	TRBV2	NA	TRBJ1-5	CASSVGQSNQPQHF	TGTGCCAGCAGTGTAGGACAGAGCAATCAGCCCCAGCATTTT
NA	TRBV9	TRBD2	TRBJ2-3	CASSAQRLAGADTQYF	TGTGCCAGCAGCGCTCAACGACTAGCGGGGGCAGATACGCAGTATTTT
few	TRBV7-2	NA	TRBJ1-2	CASSLGGAAIYGYTF	TGTGCCAGCAGCTTAGGCGGCGCCGCCATCTATGGCTACACCTTC
many	TRBV15	TRBD1	TRBJ2-1	CATSSGTGGLNEQFF	TGTGCCACCAGCAGCGGGACAGGGGGTCTCAATGAGCAGTTCTTC
NA	TRBV12-3/TRBV12-4	NA	TRBJ2-2	CASSLAGALFTGELFF	TGTGCCAGCAGCCTGGCTGGGGCCCTTTTTACCGGGGAGCTGTTTTTT
NA	TRBV7-8	TRBD1	TRBJ2-1	CASSLKDRWSYNEQFF	TGTGCCAGCAGCTTAAAGGACAGGTGGTCCTACAATGAGCAGTTCTTC
few	TRBV12-3/TRBV12-4	NA	TRBJ2-5	CASSLLSSETQYF	TGTGCCAGCAGTTTACTGTCGAGTGAGACCCAGTACTTC
NA	TRBV4-1	TRBD1	TRBJ2-3	CASSHGYRTGDDTQYF	TGCGCCAGCAGCCATGGATATAGAACAGGGGACGATACGCAGTATTTT
NA	TRBV19	NA	TRBJ1-6	CASSIPGGSPLHF	TGTGCCAGTAGTATCCCCGGGGGTTCACCCCTCCACTTT
NA	TRBV6-5	NA	TRBJ2-3	CASSFLTGEEDTQYF	TGTGCCAGCAGTTTCCTTACGGGGGAGGAGGATACGCAGTATTTT
NA	TRBV5-1	NA	TRBJ2-1	CASSPVSGSPYNEQFF	TGCGCCAGCAGCCCCGTGTCAGGGAGCCCCTACAATGAGCAGTTCTTC
NA	TRBV4-3	NA	TRBJ1-1	CASSQGNSRTEAFF	TGCGCCAGCAGCCAAGGGAACAGCCGAACTGAAGCTTTCTTT
NA	TRBV11-3	NA	TRBJ2-1	CASSRRTTENEQFF	TGTGCCAGCAGCCGCCGGACTACCGAGAATGAGCAGTTCTTC
NA	TRBV20-1	TRBD2	TRBJ2-3	CSAGLAGGTDTQYF	TGCAGTGCTGGTTTAGCGGGGGGCACAGATACGCAGTATTTT
few	TRBV12-3/TRBV12-4	TRBD1	TRBJ2-2	CASTRAGGDSGELFF	TGTGCCAGCACTAGGGCAGGGGGCGATTCCGGGGAGCTGTTTTTT
NA	TRBV9	NA	TRBJ1-1	CASSVKGGETEAFF	TGTGCCAGCAGCGTCAAGGGTGGGGAAACTGAAGCTTTCTTT
NA	TRBV7-2	TRBD2	TRBJ2-7	CASSSGLDVYEQYF	TGTGCCAGCAGCTCCGGACTAGACGTCTACGAGCAGTACTTC
NA	TRBV12-3/TRBV12-4	TRBD1	TRBJ1-1	CASSPPLDRAGTEAFF	TGTGCCAGCAGTCCCCCCTTAGACAGGGCGGGAACTGAAGCTTTCTTT
NA	TRBV18	NA	TRBJ1-2	CASSPQTGLFNYGYTF	TGTGCCAGCTCACCACAAACGGGGCTCTTTAACTATGGCTACACCTTC
few	TRBV7-9	NA	TRBJ1-1	CASSLTSTMNTEAFF	TGTGCCAGCAGCTTAACTTCAACTATGAACACTGAAGCTTTCTTT
NA	TRBV27	NA	TRBJ2-7	CASSLREGSGTSYEQYF	TGTGCCAGCAGCCTTAGGGAGGGCTCCGGGACAAGCTACGAGCAGTACTTC
NA	TRBV5-1	NA	TRBJ2-5	CASRGGGALQETQYF	TGCGCCAGCAGAGGGGGGGGGGCCCTCCAAGAGACCCAGTACTTC
NA	TRBV7-9	NA	TRBJ1-5	CASSLDRTGNQPQHF	TGTGCCAGCAGCTTAGATCGGACAGGCAATCAGCCCCAGCATTTT